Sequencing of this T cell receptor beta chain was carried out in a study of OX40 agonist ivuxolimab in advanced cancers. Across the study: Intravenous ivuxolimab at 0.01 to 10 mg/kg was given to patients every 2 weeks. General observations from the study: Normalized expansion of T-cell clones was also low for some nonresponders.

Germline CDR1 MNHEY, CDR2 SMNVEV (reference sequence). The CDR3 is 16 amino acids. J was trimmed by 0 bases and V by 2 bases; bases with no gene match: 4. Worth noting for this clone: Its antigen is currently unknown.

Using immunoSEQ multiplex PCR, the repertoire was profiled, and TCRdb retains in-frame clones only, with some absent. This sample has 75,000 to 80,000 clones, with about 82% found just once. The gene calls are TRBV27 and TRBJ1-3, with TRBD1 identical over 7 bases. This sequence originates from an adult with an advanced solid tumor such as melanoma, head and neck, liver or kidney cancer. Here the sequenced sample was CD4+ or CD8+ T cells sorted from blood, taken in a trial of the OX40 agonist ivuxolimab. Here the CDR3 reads CASSLLTGSSGNTIYF. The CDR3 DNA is TGTGCCAGCAGTTTACTGACAGGGAGCTCTGGAAACACCATATATTTT.